A single sample gave rise to the 9 T cell receptor beta chains below, sequenced in a study of cytomegalovirus exposure and HLA in healthy donors. The study ran its PCR with 60 Vbeta and 13 Jbeta primers. TCRdb keeps only in-frame clones here, not all; method: immunoSEQ multiplex PCR. Of 100,000 to 150,000 clones listed, more than 65% were seen once; the top ten hold 4.2%. The sample comprised PBMCs. The receptors originated from a male donor in good health and CMV-seropositive.

The chain carries TRBV28 and TRBJ2-7, with TRBD1 matching 10 bases. The CDR3 consists of 15 residues. Per germline, CDR1 MDHEN and CDR2 SYDVKM. V gave up 5 bases and J gave up 6 bases; unmatched junction bases: 10. In nucleotides, the CDR3 is TGTGCCAGCAGTCGCCCGGGACAGGGGAGGGTCGAGCAGTACTTC. This codes for CASSRPGQGRVEQYF.

The V call is TRBV23-1, the J call TRBJ1-1; D may be TRBD1 (5 bases). TRBV23-1 is reported as an ORF; its role is uncertain. Trimming shortened V by 2 bases and J by 3 bases, and 19 bases separated the two germline ends. This CDR3 region has 17 residues. CDR3 region: CASSQPGRKPQDTEAFF. CDR3 sequence (DNA): TGCGCCAGCAGTCAACCGGGGAGGAAACCACAGGACACTGAAGCTTTCTTT.

The rearrangement links TRBV7-3 to TRBJ2-1; D call uncertain. The CDR3 extends over 14 amino acids. CDR1 is SGHTA and CDR2 is FQGTGA in the germline V gene. V was clipped by 3 bases and J by 5 bases, with 11 bases between them. The CDR3 coding sequence is TGTGCCAGCAGCTTTGACCGGGTCAACAATGAGCAGTTCTTC. It is translated as CASSFDRVNNEQFF.

The chain recombines TRBV9 with TRBJ2-2, with D perhaps matching TRBD1 (5 bases). Germline CDR1 and CDR2: SGDLS and YYNGEE. The length of the CDR3 is 16 residues. The ends were cut back, 4 bases at V and 1 base at J, with 14 bases in the middle. The CDR3, as DNA: TGTGCCAGCAGCCCCCACTATGGACAGAACACCGGGGAGCTGTTTTTT. Amino acids: CASSPHYGQNTGELFF.

The chain has TRBV6-4 and TRBJ2-2; 10 positions match TRBD2. The ends lost 6 bases at V and 2 bases at J; junction bases unmatched: 9. This CDR3 is 17 amino acids long. Germline V gives CDR1 MRHNA, CDR2 SNTAGT. CDR3 in amino acids: CASSQFSGGANTGELFF. CDR3 DNA sequence: TGTGCCAGCAGCCAATTCAGCGGGGGGGCCAACACCGGGGAGCTGTTTTTT.

The rearrangement links TRBV6-4 to TRBJ2-2; TRBD2 matches 8 bases. Trimming at V came to 5 bases and at J to 5 bases, leaving 4 bases not matched to a gene. Germline V lookup: CDR1 MRHNA, CDR2 SNTAGT. This CDR3 has 14 residues. CDR3 amino acids: CASSPGLETGELFF. CDR3 DNA: TGTGCCAGCAGTCCGGGACTAGAGACCGGGGAGCTGTTTTTT.

J is TRBJ2-7 and V is TRBV7-2; TRBD1 matches at 7 bases. This CDR3 contains 14 residues. Germline values: CDR1 SGHTA, CDR2 FQGNSA. J gave up 2 bases and V 4 bases, and 5 bases lay outside the gene matches. DNA of the CDR3: TGTGCCAGCAGCTCCACAGGGGCTACCTACGAGCAGTACTTC. Its translation is CASSSTGATYEQYF.

In nucleotides, the CDR3 is TGTGCCAGCAGTGAAGCTGGTAACATTAACACCGGGGAGCTGTTTTTT. This sequence encodes CASSEAGNINTGELFF. The gene calls are TRBV6-1 and TRBJ2-2; D unclear. The CDR3 sequence is 16 residues long. Germline CDR1 MNHNS, CDR2 SASEGT. The V and J ends lost 0 bases and 2 bases respectively, with 10 bases between them.

The chain combines TRBV5-8 with TRBJ2-7; D is unclear. V was trimmed by 2 bases and J by 3 bases, leaving 15 bases between them. The germline V gene encodes CDR1 SGHTS and CDR2 YDEGEE. This CDR3 is 15 amino acids long. DNA of the CDR3: TGTGCCAGCAGCTTTGGTTTGGCAGACTTCTACGAGCAGTACTTC. Amino acids: CASSFGLADFYEQYF. The whole variable domain, filled in from reference TRBV5-8 and TRBJ2-7, reads EAGVTQSPTHLIKTRGQQATLRCSPISGHTSVYWYQQALGLGLQFLLWYDEGEERNRGNFPPRFSGRQFPNYSSELNVNALELEDSALYLCASSFGLADFYEQYFGPGTRLTVT.